This note documents a single TCR beta chain sequence. Its cognate antigen has yet to be identified. Base qualities are not provided; no much larger clone lies one nucleotide away. Blood from healthy controls was obtained either from healthy volunteers or as purchased buffy coats. Healthy control blood was processed to PBMCs by Ficoll density gradient and cryopreserved, and patient PBMCs were collected before and after transplant. The CDR3 sequence holds 14 residues, the cysteine and phenylalanine included. Just the 42-base CDR3 DNA is kept, in frame starting at base 1. V sheds 2 bases and J sheds 0 bases, leaving 5 bases between their ends. From the germline V gene, CDR1 is MNHEY and CDR2 is SVGAGI. These data belong to a study of Tregs in tolerant kidney transplant recipients (dated by TCRdb to the late 2010s). With respect to the entire study: Additional Treg samples were obtained from a roughly three-day mixed lymphocyte reaction with belatacept, in some cases followed by an approximately 5-day donor restimulation, before recipient CD4+CD25+CD127- cells were sorted. Antibodies distinguished recipient from donor cells when sorting primary belatacept mixed lymphocyte reaction cultures. The study applied TCRbeta sequencing to find donor-specific regulatory T cells before combined kidney and bone marrow transplantation and then followed those same cells after transplant. Several methods of expanding Tregs specific for an allogeneic donor were compared by TCRbeta repertoire sequencing in a few healthy controls.

For TCRbeta CDR3 sequencing, genomic DNA from the sorted cells was extracted using the QIAGEN DNeasy Blood and Tissue Kit. High-throughput TCRbeta CDR3 sequencing, which included PCR amplification with bias correction and internal controls, was done commercially through immunoSEQ. Per the source publication's procedure: Unique productive TCRbeta sequences were defined by CDR3 nucleotide sequence where primers matched, otherwise by CDR3 amino acid sequence with Vbeta and Jbeta genes. A sequence counted as donor-reactive if, in CFSE-low cells, the sequence had a frequency of at least 0.01% and was expanded at least 5-fold compared with unstimulated cells. Jensen-Shannon divergence, calculated on the top 100 TCRbeta sequences ranked by frequency, was used to quantify repertoire divergence. For samples with multiple sequencing runs, sorting error was corrected in each run separately before the runs were combined. TCRdb retrieved this table from immuneACCESS and kept in-frame rearrangements only. Not all clones are present; in checked studies, unresolved V genes account for under half, and no reason is known for the remainder. The V and J calls and the clone size are those of that table, but D and trimming were determined from the DNA. The sample profile shows around 31,000 clones; 82% of them were found once. The biggest ten clones account for approximately 2.4% of the sample.

What the authors observed across the whole study: Biological reproducibility was not directly addressed, though technical replication error appeared minimal. The study was limited by small patient numbers, and the findings need validation in larger populations and under other immunosuppression protocols. The most biologically relevant and donor-specific TCRbeta repertoire appeared to be identified by expanding Tregs with activated donor B cells.

The sequence came from a human donor in good health. This sequence uses TRBV6-5 and TRBJ2-1; the D gene cannot be resolved reliably. The specimen was Tregs from blood cultured with allogeneic cells. The DNA sequence is as follows: TGTGCCAGCAGTTACGAGTACTCCTACAATGAGCAGTTCTTC. This sequence encodes CASSYEYSYNEQFF.